Shown below are 26 T cell receptor beta chains from a single sample sequenced in a study of Tregs in tolerant kidney transplant recipients. Generated by immunoSEQ multiplex PCR, the TCRdb table keeps only in-frame clones and is missing some. The sample records around 77,000 clones, 95% to 98% being singletons. This sample comprised CD4+ T cells from blood, obtained before the transplant. These receptors came from a human donor who received a combined kidney and bone marrow transplant.

The chain joins TRBV19 to TRBJ2-3; 11 nucleotides match TRBD2. CDR1 and CDR2 (germline): LNHDA, SQIVND (reference sequence). V dropped 6 bases and J dropped 3; count of bases not matched to a gene: 5. This CDR3 contains 15 residues. CDR3 region: CASRLAGVFTDTQYF. For the CDR3, the DNA is TGTGCCAGTAGACTAGCGGGAGTTTTTACAGATACGCAGTATTTT.

This chain uses TRBV6-5 with TRBJ2-7; 7 nucleotides agree with TRBD1. V lost 7 bases and J lost 4; bases outside the gene matches: 10. The CDR3 sequence is 14 residues long. Germline CDR1 MNHEY, CDR2 SVGAGI. CDR3 in amino acids: CASKRQGFDYEQYF. CDR3 sequence (DNA): TGTGCCAGCAAGCGACAGGGTTTTGATTACGAGCAGTACTTC.

The V gene is TRBV2, the J gene TRBJ2-5, with D uncertain. Matching the DNA end better, TRBJ2-7 makes the J call doubtful. The CDR3 totals 14 residues. In germline, CDR1 is SNHLY, CDR2 FYNNEI. The CDR3 spells CASSEGSRVYEQYF. The CDR3 DNA is TGTGCCAGCAGTGAAGGCAGCCGGGTCTACGAGCAGTACTTC.

The chain couples TRBV28 to TRBJ2-4; 12 nucleotides line up with TRBD1. This CDR3 comprises 17 residues. Germline V gene lookup returns CDR1 MDHEN and CDR2 SYDVKM. The junction had 6 bases not matched to a gene; V was cut back by 5 bases and J by 1 base. The CDR3 here is CASSTAGTGGAKNIQYF. The CDR3 coding sequence is TGTGCCAGCAGTACGGCCGGGACAGGGGGCGCCAAAAACATTCAGTACTTC.

This rearrangement joins TRBV4-1 to TRBJ1-6; D uncertain. There are 16 residues in the CDR3. Trimming took 8 bases from V and 3 from J, leaving 17 bases between them. Germline CDR1 reads MGHRA; CDR2 reads YSYEKL. The CDR3 here is CASRLTAALYNSPLHF. The CDR3, as DNA: TGCGCCAGCCGCCTGACGGCGGCGCTCTATAATTCACCCCTCCACTTT.

The chain uses TRBV21-1 and TRBJ2-5; TRBD2, as called in the table, went unchecked against the DNA. TRBV21-1 is reported as a pseudogene. The CDR3 runs 16 residues. In DNA form, the CDR3 reads TGTGCCAGCAGCAAGCGGGGGGCGTCGTACCAAGAGACCCAGTACTTC. Amino acid sequence: CASSKRGASYQETQYF.

The V call is TRBV28, the J call TRBJ2-1; maybe TRBD2 (5 bases). This CDR3 is 15 amino acids long. The V and J ends lost 3 bases and 7 bases respectively, with 16 bases between them. CDR1 is MDHEN, CDR2 SYDVKM, per germline. CDR3 in amino acids: CASSFRAGLWNEQFF. The CDR3 region has the DNA TGTGCCAGCAGTTTTAGGGCTGGACTTTGGAATGAGCAGTTCTTC.

V gene TRBV18 combines with J gene TRBJ2-1, with 10 bases aligning to TRBD2. Trimming cost V 3 bases and J 8 bases; bases outside gene matches: 4. Germline values: CDR1 KGHSH, CDR2 LQKENI. This CDR3 comprises 14 residues. The CDR3 DNA follows: TGTGCCAGCTCACCCTCTAGCGGGAGCTATGAGCAGTTCTTC. It specifies CASSPSSGSYEQFF.

The gene calls are TRBV7-8 and TRBJ2-2, with D perhaps matching TRBD2 (8 bases). V dropped 5 bases and J dropped 6 bases, with 16 bases sitting between them. Germline lookup yields CDR1 SGHVS and CDR2 FQNEAQ. The CDR3 runs 15 residues. CDR3 loop: CASSPGTRGPGELFF. The CDR3 DNA reads as TGTGCCAGCAGCCCCGGGACTAGGGGGCCCGGGGAGCTGTTTTTT.

J is TRBJ2-2 and V is TRBV7-3, with 7 bases lining up with TRBD2. V was clipped by 4 bases and J by 4 bases; unmatched bases: 9. The CDR3 has 16 residues. Germline V gene sequence: CDR1 SGHTA, CDR2 FQGTGA. The CDR3 loop reads CASSSHAGVSTGELFF. The CDR3 nucleotides are TGTGCCAGCAGCTCACATGCGGGAGTCAGCACCGGGGAGCTGTTTTTT.

J is TRBJ2-7 and V is TRBV5-1; 7 bases align to TRBD1. The CDR3 extends over 14 amino acids. Germline trimming cut 4 bases from V and 5 bases from J; bases unmatched to any gene: 9. CDR1 SGHRS and CDR2 YFSETQ come from the germline V gene. CDR3 region: CASSQKGTVDEQYF. The DNA of the CDR3 is TGCGCCAGCAGCCAAAAGGGGACAGTCGACGAGCAGTACTTC.

J is TRBJ2-2 and V is TRBV7-8; 7 bases are shared with TRBD1. The CDR3 sequence is 19 residues long. Germline V gives CDR1 SGHVS, CDR2 FQNEAQ. Germline trimming cut 5 bases from V and 0 bases from J; bases unmatched to any gene: 15. In nucleotides, the CDR3 is TGTGCCAGCAGCACCCGACCCACTTACAGGGGACCGAACACCGGGGAGCTGTTTTTT. Translating gives CASSTRPTYRGPNTGELFF.

This sequence joins TRBV11-2 and TRBJ1-2, with D possibly TRBD1 on 5 matching bases. With 4 bases removed from V and 8 bases from J, the gap between germline ends came to 14 bases. CDR3 size: 13 residues. Germline V gene lookup returns CDR1 SGHAT and CDR2 FQNNGV. As DNA, the CDR3 is TGTGCCAGCAGCTCGACCCGGGGGGAGGGCTACACCTTC. Translation gives CASSSTRGEGYTF.

The V gene is TRBV19, the J gene TRBJ1-4; D is unclear. Deletions cut 3 bases from V and 7 bases from J, with 24 bases between. Germline values: CDR1 LNHDA, CDR2 SQIVND (reference sequence). The CDR3 sequence is 18 residues long. For the CDR3, the DNA is TGTGCCAGTAGTATGGGCCTTTTCCAAAATTCGTACGGTGAAAAACTGTTTTTT. Translating it yields CASSMGLFQNSYGEKLFF.

The DNA of the CDR3 is TGCGCCAGCAGCTCGAGCGGGACAGGGGTTTCCTACAATGAGCAGTTCTTC. It yields the protein CASSSSGTGVSYNEQFF. The V and J genes are TRBV5-1 and TRBJ2-1, with 10 nucleotides matching TRBD1. The J segment lost 1 base and the V segment lost 3 bases, leaving 7 bases of the junction unmatched. This CDR3 region has 17 residues. Germline assignment: CDR1 SGHRS and CDR2 YFSETQ.

The rearrangement uses TRBV15 and TRBJ1-5; 11 nucleotides match TRBD1. CDR3 length equals 16 residues. Trimming at V came to 2 bases and at J to 4 bases, leaving 4 bases not matched to a gene. The germline V gene has CDR1 LNHNV and CDR2 YYDKDF (reference sequence). Here the CDR3 DNA reads TGTGCCACCAGCAGAATGGGACAGGGGGTAAATCAGCCCCAGCATTTT. As protein: CATSRMGQGVNQPQHF.

The V call is TRBV2, the J call TRBJ2-7, with 10 bases matching TRBD1. Germline values: CDR1 SNHLY, CDR2 FYNNEI. The CDR3 is made up of 14 amino acids. V shed 6 bases, J shed 5 bases, and the junction held 7 bases outside the gene matches. CDR3 DNA sequence: TGTGCCAGCAGGGGGAGACAGGGGGCCCACGAGCAGTACTTC. It codes for CASRGRQGAHEQYF.

The chain couples TRBV7-3 to TRBJ2-2; 14 bases fit TRBD2. From germline, CDR1 is SGHTA and CDR2 FQGTGA. J was trimmed by 0 bases and V by 5 bases; bases with no gene match: 5. The CDR3 contains 18 residues. As DNA, the CDR3 is TGTGCCAGCAGCCCCGGGACTAGCGGGAGTGCGAACACCGGGGAGCTGTTTTTT. This sequence encodes CASSPGTSGSANTGELFF.

V usage is TRBV11-2 and J usage is TRBJ1-4; weak D call: TRBD1 (5 bases). Germline values: CDR1 SGHAT, CDR2 FQNNGV. The CDR3 has 15 residues. Trimming cost V 0 bases and J 8 bases, with 13 bases left between them. The DNA of the CDR3 is TGTGCCAGCAGCTTAGACGGGCAGGGCTGGGAAAAACTGTTTTTT. This encodes CASSLDGQGWEKLFF.

The CDR3 sequence is CASSLWGGSAYTF. In DNA, the CDR3 is TGTGCCAGCAGTTTATGGGGGGGGTCGGCCTACACCTTC. The rearrangement joins TRBV28 to TRBJ1-2; D is possibly TRBD1 (5 bases). Germline assignment: CDR1 MDHEN and CDR2 SYDVKM. Trimming shortened V by 0 bases and J by 10 bases, and 12 bases separated the two germline ends. This CDR3 is built from 13 residues.

The chain couples TRBV6-5 to TRBJ2-3; no clear D gene. V was cut by 3 bases and J by 4 bases, with 17 bases left in between. This CDR3 has 16 amino acids. Germline V gene lookup returns CDR1 MNHEY and CDR2 SVGAGI. The CDR3 nucleotides read TGTGCCAGCAGTTATTTCGCAGGTTCAGGTTCAGATACGCAGTATTTT. The encoded protein is CASSYFAGSGSDTQYF.

The J gene is TRBJ2-7, the V gene TRBV11-2, with a weak D call TRBD2 (6 bases). Germline assignment: CDR1 SGHAT and CDR2 FQNNGV. The length of the CDR3 is 14 residues. The germline V and J ends were trimmed by 7 bases and 3 bases, with 16 bases remaining between them. The CDR3 DNA sequence: TGTGCCAGCAAGAGACTAGATAGAGACTACGAGCAGTACTTC. Amino acid sequence: CASKRLDRDYEQYF.

As for this clone: One end of the junction fails to match germline, which may point to a read error. V and J are TRBV7-2 and TRBJ2-7; D perhaps matches TRBD1 (5 bases). CDR3 length equals 13 residues. CDR1 is SGHTA and CDR2 is FQGNSA in the germline V gene. The DNA of the CDR3 is TGTGCCAGCACCTTAGACAGCTCCTACGAGCAGTACTTC. This gives the protein CASTLDSSYEQYF.

The V call is TRBV7-2, the J call TRBJ2-5, with D possibly matching TRBD1 (6 bases). CDR1 SGHTA and CDR2 FQGNSA come from the germline V gene. The germline V and J ends were trimmed by 2 bases and 5 bases, with 9 bases remaining between them. The CDR3 has 13 amino acids. Written as DNA, the CDR3 is TGTGCCAGCAGCTTACCAGGGGTGGAGACCCAGTACTTC. This translates into CASSLPGVETQYF.

This sequence joins TRBV30 and TRBJ2-7; perhaps TRBD1 as D (6 bases). The CDR3 spans 13 residues. V lost 3 bases to trimming and J lost 2 bases, with 11 bases between them. Germline values: CDR1 GTSNPN, CDR2 SVGIG (reference sequence). The CDR3 loop reads CAWRRDTTYEQYF. CDR3 sequence (DNA): TGTGCCTGGAGGAGGGACACGACCTACGAGCAGTACTTC.

This clone has only one observation. J is TRBJ2-1 and V is TRBV5-6; no firm D call. This CDR3 has 13 residues. The germline V and J ends were trimmed by 0 bases and 7 bases, with 8 bases remaining between them. Germline V gives CDR1 SGHDT, CDR2 YYEEEE. For the CDR3, the DNA is TGTGCCAGCAGCTTGGGCAGATGGAATGAGCAGTTCTTC. Translated: CASSLGRWNEQFF.